Below are 10 T cell receptor beta chains sequenced from a single sample in a study of cytomegalovirus exposure and HLA in healthy donors. Repertoires were generated with immunoSEQ multiplex PCR, while TCRdb's copy carries only in-frame clones and drops some. The sample records tens of thousands of clones, 90% to 96% being singletons. Sequencing used PBMCs. These receptors were taken from a woman aged 18-29 years in good health and CMV-seronegative.

In DNA, the CDR3 is TGTGCCAGTAGTACCGGGACATTTAACTATGGCTACACCTTC. Translating gives CASSTGTFNYGYTF. The chain couples TRBV19 to TRBJ1-2; perhaps TRBD1 as D (6 bases). CDR1 is LNHDA, CDR2 SQIVND, per germline (reference sequence). This CDR3 is built from 14 residues. The germline V and J ends were trimmed by 4 bases and 1 base, with 10 bases remaining between them.

This clone came up once. The CDR3 loop reads CATSRGRTSGAHNEQFF. As DNA, the CDR3 is TGTGCCACCAGCAGAGGAAGGACTAGCGGGGCTCACAATGAGCAGTTCTTC. V is TRBV15 and J is TRBJ2-1; 12 bases align to TRBD2. Germline-derived CDR1 and CDR2 are LNHNV and YYDKDF (reference sequence). This CDR3 has 17 amino acids. Trimming cost V 1 base and J 5 bases; bases outside gene matches: 6.

J is TRBJ2-1 and V is TRBV29-1; the D gene is possibly TRBD2 (5 bases). Trimming removed 0 bases at V and 0 bases at J, with 9 bases between. Looked up from germline, CDR1 is SQVTM and CDR2 is ANQGSEA. CDR3 size: 15 residues. The CDR3, as DNA: TGCAGCGTTGAAGATCGGAGGAGCTCCTACAATGAGCAGTTCTTC. Translating it yields CSVEDRRSSYNEQFF.

J is TRBJ1-1 and V is TRBV27; the D gene is possibly TRBD1 (6 bases). Germline CDR1 and CDR2: MNHEY and SMNVEV (reference sequence). The CDR3 runs 15 residues. Trimming cost V 6 bases and J 1 base, with 15 bases left between them. CDR3 sequence: CASSNRARGNTEAFF. For the CDR3, the DNA is TGTGCCAGCAGCAACAGGGCGAGGGGGAACACTGAAGCTTTCTTT.

This chain links TRBV4-3 with TRBJ2-1; TRBD2 might be the D (6 bases). Germline lookup yields CDR1 LGHNA and CDR2 YSLEER. There are 14 residues in the CDR3. Trimming took 5 bases from V and 9 from J, leaving 17 bases between them. The CDR3 reads CASSTPGGAREQFF. CDR3 bases: TGCGCCAGCAGCACCCCGGGCGGGGCCCGTGAGCAGTTCTTC.

This chain uses TRBV7-2 with TRBJ2-1; 10 positions match TRBD2. The CDR3 consists of 13 residues. V lost 8 bases, J lost 4 bases, and 2 bases stayed unmatched. Germline V gene lookup returns CDR1 SGHTA and CDR2 FQGNSA. CDR3 in amino acids: CASQRGGYNEQFF. The CDR3 DNA sequence: TGTGCCAGCCAGCGGGGGGGGTACAATGAGCAGTTCTTC.

The chain joins TRBV10-3 to TRBJ2-1, with 10 bases lining up with TRBD2. Per the germline V gene, CDR1 is ENHRY and CDR2 is SYGVKD. The CDR3 covers 17 residues. Trimming cost V 8 bases and J 6 bases; bases outside gene matches: 16. The CDR3: CAIRSSGSSDGGNEQFF. DNA of the CDR3: TGTGCCATCCGGTCTAGCGGGAGTAGTGATGGGGGCAATGAGCAGTTCTTC.

The chain has TRBV28 and TRBJ1-1; D unclear. The CDR3 loop spans 14 amino acids. Trimming removed 3 bases at V and 1 base at J, with 9 bases between. In germline, CDR1 is MDHEN, CDR2 SYDVKM. The CDR3 spells CASSFPYQNTEAFF. DNA of the CDR3: TGTGCCAGCAGTTTCCCCTACCAGAACACTGAAGCTTTCTTT.

The rearrangement links TRBV19 to TRBJ2-7, with D perhaps TRBD1 (5 bases). Germline CDR1 is LNHDA and CDR2 is SQIVND (reference sequence). There are 14 residues in the CDR3. V lost 2 bases to trimming and J lost 2 bases, with 10 bases between them. The chain's CDR3 is CASSISGATYEQYF. CDR3 sequence (DNA): TGTGCCAGTAGTATAAGTGGGGCCACCTACGAGCAGTACTTC.

The chain carries TRBV25-1 and TRBJ2-1, with a weak D call TRBD2 (6 bases). Germline V gene lookup returns CDR1 MGHDK and CDR2 SYGVNS. V gave up 4 bases and J gave up 5 bases, with 18 bases separating them. The CDR3 runs 16 residues. The CDR3 bases are TGTGCCAGCAGTGGCCCGGCGGGGCTGAGGGACAATGAGCAGTTCTTC. As protein: CASSGPAGLRDNEQFF. The full variable domain, completed using reference TRBV25-1 and TRBJ2-1, is EADIYQTPRYLVIGTGKKITLECSQTMGHDKMYWYQQDPGMELHLIHYSYGVNSTEKGDLSSESTVSRIRTEHFPLTLESARPSHTSQYLCASSGPAGLRDNEQFFGPGTRLTVL.